Each of the 12 T cell receptor beta chains below was sequenced from the same sample in a study of T cell responses to AZD1222 COVID-19 vaccine. Sequencing used immunoSEQ multiplex PCR; TCRdb keeps in-frame clones, though not all of them. The table lists roughly 180,000 clones, roughly nine tenths of them singletons, with 6.9% in the top ten. The source was peripheral blood, collected on day 0 of AZD1222 vaccination. The receptors were sampled from an adult in good health.

The count of this clone is one. The J gene is TRBJ1-2, the V gene TRBV4-1, with a possible D match to TRBD1 (6 bases). Per germline, CDR1 MGHRA and CDR2 YSYEKL. The CDR3 is 15 residues long. V was cut by 0 bases and J by 8 bases, with 16 bases left in between. The CDR3 DNA is TGCGCCAGCAGCCAAGAACAAACAGGGAGACTAGGCTACACCTTC. The encoded protein is CASSQEQTGRLGYTF.

The chain employs TRBV2 and TRBJ2-5; TRBD2 matches at 11 bases. The CDR3 sequence is 13 residues long. Per germline, CDR1 SNHLY and CDR2 FYNNEI. V gave up 11 bases and J gave up 5 bases; unmatched junction bases: 7. The CDR3, as DNA: TGTGCCTGTAGCGGGGGGGCCCGTGAGACCCAGTACTTC. It codes for CACSGGARETQYF. Full variable domain (remainder filled in from reference TRBV2 and TRBJ2-5): EPEVTQTPSHQVTQMGQEVILRCVPISNHLYFYWYRQILGQKVEFLVSFYNNEISEKSEIFDDQFSVERPDGSNFTLKIRSTKLEDSAMYFCACSGGARETQYFGPGTRLLVL.

This clone was seen only a few times. This chain links TRBV7-9 with TRBJ1-5; unclear D gene. Germline V lookup: CDR1 SEHNR, CDR2 FQNEAQ (reference sequence). This CDR3 region has 14 residues. Trimming removed 1 base from V and 7 bases from J, with 11 bases in between. CDR3 protein: CASSLDNSRQPQHF. Here the CDR3 DNA reads TGTGCCAGCAGCTTAGATAACAGTAGGCAGCCCCAGCATTTT.

The gene calls are TRBV27 and TRBJ1-1; D gene ambiguous. Trimming took off 6 bases at V and 6 bases at J, with 14 bases between the two ends. This CDR3 is built from 13 residues. From germline, CDR1 is MNHEY and CDR2 SMNVEV (reference sequence). CDR3 in DNA: TGTGCCAGCAGCCTCCCGGGCGGCCCTGAAGCTTTCTTT. Protein: CASSLPGGPEAFF.

The gene calls are TRBV7-2 and TRBJ1-2; no clear D gene. CDR1 and CDR2 (germline): SGHTA, FQGNSA. V lost 2 bases to trimming and J lost 8 bases, with 15 bases between them. The CDR3 runs to 14 residues. CDR3 loop: CASSLTVSEGGYTF. DNA of the CDR3: TGTGCCAGCAGCTTAACCGTATCGGAAGGCGGCTACACCTTC. The full variable domain, completed using reference TRBV7-2 and TRBJ1-2, is GAGVSQSPSNKVTEKGKDVELRCDPISGHTALYWYRQSLGQGLEFLIYFQGNSAPDKSGLPSDRFSAERTGGSVSTLTIQRTQQEDSAVYLCASSLTVSEGGYTFGSGTRLTVV.

The chain uses TRBV12-3 or TRBV12-4 and TRBJ2-2; the D is unclear. Trimming removed 4 bases at V and 8 bases at J, with 11 bases between. The CDR3 spans 13 residues. The CDR3 coding sequence is TGTGCCAGCAGTTCTGCGGTTTTTGGGGAGCTGTTTTTT. This gives the protein CASSSAVFGELFF.

CDR3 in DNA: TGTGCCAGCAGTTTGGTCGTCGATCAGCCCCAGCATTTT. Encoded protein: CASSLVVDQPQHF. This chain joins TRBV27 and TRBJ1-5, with D unclear. The V and J ends lost 3 bases and 5 bases respectively, with 8 bases between them. Germline V gene sequence: CDR1 MNHEY, CDR2 SMNVEV (reference sequence). This CDR3 has 13 amino acids.

J is TRBJ1-5 and V is TRBV6-4; 7 bases are a match to TRBD1. From germline, CDR1 is MRHNA and CDR2 SNTAGT. The V segment lost 4 bases and the J segment 5 bases; nucleotides outside the gene matches: 5. The CDR3 is made up of 14 amino acids. The DNA for the CDR3 is TGTGCCAGCAGTGCCGACAGGGCGCATCAGCCCCAGCATTTT. Translation gives CASSADRAHQPQHF.

This sequence joins TRBV6-5 and TRBJ2-7; the D gene is possibly TRBD2 (6 bases). V lost 8 bases and J lost 2, with 7 bases in between. Germline V gene lookup returns CDR1 MNHEY and CDR2 SVGAGI. This CDR3 region has 11 residues. The CDR3 reads CASGRTYEQYF. The CDR3 bases are TGTGCCAGCGGGAGGACCTACGAGCAGTACTTC.

V gene TRBV9 combines with J gene TRBJ2-3; D is undetermined. CDR1 and CDR2 from the germline V gene are SGDLS and YYNGEE. This CDR3 spans 14 amino acids. V was shortened by 0 bases and J by 3 bases, with 8 bases between the two germline ends. CDR3 sequence reads: CASSVAGFTDTQYF. DNA of the CDR3: TGTGCCAGCAGCGTAGCCGGGTTTACAGATACGCAGTATTTT.

The V and J genes are TRBV28 and TRBJ2-7; D may be TRBD1 (6 bases). The CDR3 length is 15 residues. Trimming removed 8 bases from V and 3 bases from J, with 20 bases in between. Germline V gene sequence: CDR1 MDHEN, CDR2 SYDVKM. The CDR3: CASRLTRGPHYEQYF. Written as DNA, the CDR3 is TGTGCCAGCCGACTAACCAGGGGCCCTCACTACGAGCAGTACTTC.

The chain has TRBV6-6 and TRBJ2-5; D is possibly TRBD1 (5 bases). Trimming cost V 7 bases and J 3 bases, with 21 bases left between them. Germline lookup yields CDR1 MNHNY and CDR2 SVGAGI (reference sequence). The CDR3 covers 16 residues. The CDR3 bases are TGTGCCAGCACCCCTTTTAAGGGGCCATACGAAGAGACCCAGTACTTC. This codes for CASTPFKGPYEETQYF.